This T cell receptor (beta chain) came from a study of cytomegalovirus exposure and HLA in healthy donors. With respect to this clone: Its antigen is undetermined.

The V gene lost 1 base and the J gene lost 5 bases, with 8 bases spanning the gap. Per the germline V gene, CDR1 is SGHKS and CDR2 is YYEKEE (reference sequence). The CDR3 contains 13 residues. This PCR relied on a set of 60 Vbeta primers and 13 Jbeta primers. The data were produced by immunoSEQ multiplex PCR, yet TCRdb's version contains in-frame clones alone and is incomplete. The sample consists of 150,000 or so clones, about 74% of them appearing once. Study findings and constraints: An analysis that came later showed most CMV-associated TCR beta chains appearing HLA-restricted. It was taken for granted in presence/absence analyses that sequencing depth across donors was roughly uniform.

The sample comprised PBMCs. This receptor was identified in a middle-aged man in good health and CMV-seropositive. The chain uses TRBV5-5 and TRBJ2-3; tentative D call: TRBD1 (7 bases). CDR3 nucleotide sequence: TGTGCCAGCAGCTTGCAGGGGGGAGATACGCAGTATTTT. Translated: CASSLQGGDTQYF. Complete variable domain (other parts from reference TRBV5-5 and TRBJ2-3): DAGVTQSPTHLIKTRGQQVTLRCSPISGHKSVSWYQQVLGQGPQFIFQYYEKEERGRGNFPDRFSARQFPNYSSELNVNALLLGDSALYLCASSLQGGDTQYFGPGTRLTVL.